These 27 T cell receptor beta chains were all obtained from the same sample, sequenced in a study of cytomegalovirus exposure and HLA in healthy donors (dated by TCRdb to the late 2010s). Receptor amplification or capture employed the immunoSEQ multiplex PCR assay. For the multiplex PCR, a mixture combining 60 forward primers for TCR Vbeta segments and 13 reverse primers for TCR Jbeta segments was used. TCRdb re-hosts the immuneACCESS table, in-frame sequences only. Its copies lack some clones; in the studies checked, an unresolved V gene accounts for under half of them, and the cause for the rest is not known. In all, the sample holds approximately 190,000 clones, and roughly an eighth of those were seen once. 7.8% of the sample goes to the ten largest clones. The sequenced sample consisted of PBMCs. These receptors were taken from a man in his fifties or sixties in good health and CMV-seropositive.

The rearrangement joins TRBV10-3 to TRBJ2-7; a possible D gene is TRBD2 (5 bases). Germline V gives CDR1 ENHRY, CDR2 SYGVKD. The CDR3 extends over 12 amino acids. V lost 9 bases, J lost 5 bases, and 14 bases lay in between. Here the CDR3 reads CAIAGVPHEQYV. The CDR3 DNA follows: TGTGCCATAGCCGGGGTTCCCCACGAGCAGTACGTC.

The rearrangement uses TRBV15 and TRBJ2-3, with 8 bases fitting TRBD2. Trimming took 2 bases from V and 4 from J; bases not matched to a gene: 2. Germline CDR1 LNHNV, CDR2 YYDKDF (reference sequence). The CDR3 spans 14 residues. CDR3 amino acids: CATSRLLAADTQYF. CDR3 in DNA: TGTGCCACCAGCAGACTACTAGCGGCAGATACGCAGTATTTT. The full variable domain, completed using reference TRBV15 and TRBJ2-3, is DAMVIQNPRYQVTQFGKPVTLSCSQTLNHNVMYWYQQKSSQAPKLLFHYYDKDFNNEADTPDNFQSRRPNTSFCFLDIRSPGLGDTAMYLCATSRLLAADTQYFGPGTRLTVL.

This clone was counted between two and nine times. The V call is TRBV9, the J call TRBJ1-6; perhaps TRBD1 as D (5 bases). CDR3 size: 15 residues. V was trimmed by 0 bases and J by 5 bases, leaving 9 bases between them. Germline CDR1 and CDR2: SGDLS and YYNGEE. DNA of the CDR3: TGTGCCAGCAGCGTAGTCGGAGGGGATAATTCACCCCTCCACTTT. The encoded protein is CASSVVGGDNSPLHF.

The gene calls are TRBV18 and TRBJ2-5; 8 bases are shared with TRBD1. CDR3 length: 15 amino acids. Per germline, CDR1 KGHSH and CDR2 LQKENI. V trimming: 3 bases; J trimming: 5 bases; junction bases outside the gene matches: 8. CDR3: CASSPTYDRGETQYF. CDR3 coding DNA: TGTGCCAGCTCACCGACTTACGACAGGGGCGAGACCCAGTACTTC.

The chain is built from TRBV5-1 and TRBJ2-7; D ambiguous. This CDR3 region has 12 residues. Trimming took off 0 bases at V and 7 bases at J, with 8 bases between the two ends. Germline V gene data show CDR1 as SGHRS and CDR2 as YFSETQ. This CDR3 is CASSLDRFEQYF. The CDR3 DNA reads TGCGCCAGCAGCTTGGATCGTTTTGAGCAGTACTTC.

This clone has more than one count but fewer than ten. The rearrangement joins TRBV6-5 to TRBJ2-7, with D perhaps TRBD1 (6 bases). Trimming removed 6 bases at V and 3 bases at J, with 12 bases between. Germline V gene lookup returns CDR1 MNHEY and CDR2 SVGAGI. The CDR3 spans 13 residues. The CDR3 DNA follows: TGTGCCAGCAGGGAGACAGGCTACTACGAGCAGTACTTC. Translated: CASRETGYYEQYF.

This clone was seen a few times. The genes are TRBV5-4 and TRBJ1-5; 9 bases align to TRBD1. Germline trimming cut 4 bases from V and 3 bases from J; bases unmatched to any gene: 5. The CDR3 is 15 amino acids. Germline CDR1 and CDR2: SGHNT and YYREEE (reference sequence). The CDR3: CASSLGTGNNQPQHF. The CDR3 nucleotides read TGTGCCAGCAGCCTGGGGACAGGGAACAATCAGCCCCAGCATTTT.

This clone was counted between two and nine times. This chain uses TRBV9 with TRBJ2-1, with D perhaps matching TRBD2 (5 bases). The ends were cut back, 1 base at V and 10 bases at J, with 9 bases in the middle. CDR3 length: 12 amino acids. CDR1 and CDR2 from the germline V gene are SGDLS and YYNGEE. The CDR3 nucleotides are TGTGCCAGCAGCGTACCTAGCAACGAGCAGTTCTTC. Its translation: CASSVPSNEQFF.

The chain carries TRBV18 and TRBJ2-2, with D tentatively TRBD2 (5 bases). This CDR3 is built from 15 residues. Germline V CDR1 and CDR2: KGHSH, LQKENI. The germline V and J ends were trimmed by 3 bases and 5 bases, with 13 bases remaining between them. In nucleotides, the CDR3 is TGTGCCAGCTCACCGGCTGGGAGCGTTACCGGGGAGCTGTTTTTT. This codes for CASSPAGSVTGELFF.

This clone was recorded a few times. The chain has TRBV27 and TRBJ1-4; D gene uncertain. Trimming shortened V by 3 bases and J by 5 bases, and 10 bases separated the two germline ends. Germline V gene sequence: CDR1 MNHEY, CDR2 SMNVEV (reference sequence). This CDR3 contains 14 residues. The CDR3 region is CASSFGRTNEKLFF. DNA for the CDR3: TGTGCCAGCAGTTTCGGGAGGACCAATGAAAAACTGTTTTTT.

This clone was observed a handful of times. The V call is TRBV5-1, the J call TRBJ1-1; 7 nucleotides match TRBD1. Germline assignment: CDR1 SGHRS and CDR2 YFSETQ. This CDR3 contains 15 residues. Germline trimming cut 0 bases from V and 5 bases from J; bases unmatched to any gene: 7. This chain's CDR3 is CASSLGGTVLTEAFF. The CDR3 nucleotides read TGCGCCAGCAGCTTGGGCGGGACAGTATTGACTGAAGCTTTCTTT.

CDR3 nucleotides: TGCAGCGTTGGGGAGGGTCGGAATGAGCAGTTCTTC. Protein product: CSVGEGRNEQFF. This rearrangement joins TRBV29-1 to TRBJ2-1, with 7 bases aligning to TRBD2. CDR3 length: 12 amino acids. After removal of 4 bases from V and 7 bases from J, the junction contained 4 bases not matched to a gene. In germline, CDR1 is SQVTM, CDR2 ANQGSEA.

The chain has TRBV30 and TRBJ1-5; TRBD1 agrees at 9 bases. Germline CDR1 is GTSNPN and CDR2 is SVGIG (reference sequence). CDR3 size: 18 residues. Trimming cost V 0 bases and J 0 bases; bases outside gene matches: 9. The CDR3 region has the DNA TGTGCCTGGAGTGTAAAGCACAGGGGGCAAAGTAGCAATCAGCCCCAGCATTTT. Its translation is CAWSVKHRGQSSNQPQHF.

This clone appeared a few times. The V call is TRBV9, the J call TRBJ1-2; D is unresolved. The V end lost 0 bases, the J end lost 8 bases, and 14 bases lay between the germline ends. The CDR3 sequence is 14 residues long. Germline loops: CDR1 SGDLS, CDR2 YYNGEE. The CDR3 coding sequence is TGTGCCAGCAGCGTAGACTTGAGGGAGGAGGGCTACACCTTC. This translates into CASSVDLREEGYTF. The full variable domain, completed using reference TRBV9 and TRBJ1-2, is DSGVTQTPKHLITATGQRVTLRCSPRSGDLSVYWYQQSLDQGLQFLIQYYNGEERAKGNILERFSAQQFPDLHSELNLSSLELGDSALYFCASSVDLREEGYTFGSGTRLTVV.

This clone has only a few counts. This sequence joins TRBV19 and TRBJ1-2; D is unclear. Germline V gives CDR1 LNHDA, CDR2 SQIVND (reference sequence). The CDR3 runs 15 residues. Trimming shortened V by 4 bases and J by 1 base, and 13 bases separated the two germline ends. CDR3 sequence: CASSTTLGNNYGYTF. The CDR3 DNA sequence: TGTGCCAGTAGTACGACCCTCGGGAATAACTATGGCTACACCTTC.

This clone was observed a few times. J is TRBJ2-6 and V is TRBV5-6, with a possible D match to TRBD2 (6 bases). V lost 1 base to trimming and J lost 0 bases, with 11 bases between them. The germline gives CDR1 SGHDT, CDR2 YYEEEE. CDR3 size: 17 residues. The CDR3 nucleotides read TGTGCCAGCAGCTTGTTGGACGGGAGCTCTGGGGCCAACGTCCTGACTTTC. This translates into CASSLLDGSSGANVLTF.

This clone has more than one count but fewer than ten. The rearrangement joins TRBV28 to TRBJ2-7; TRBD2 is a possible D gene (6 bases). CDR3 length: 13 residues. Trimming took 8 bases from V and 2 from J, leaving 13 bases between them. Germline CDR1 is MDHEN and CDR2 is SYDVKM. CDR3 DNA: TGTGCCAGCTGGGAGGCGGGGCCCTACGAGCAGTACTTC. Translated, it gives CASWEAGPYEQYF.

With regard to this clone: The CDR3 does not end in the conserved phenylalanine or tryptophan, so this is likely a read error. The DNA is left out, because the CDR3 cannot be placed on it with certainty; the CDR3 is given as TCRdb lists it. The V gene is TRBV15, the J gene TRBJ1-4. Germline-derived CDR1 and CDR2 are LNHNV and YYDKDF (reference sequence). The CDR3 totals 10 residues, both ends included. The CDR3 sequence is CATSPPDGKI.

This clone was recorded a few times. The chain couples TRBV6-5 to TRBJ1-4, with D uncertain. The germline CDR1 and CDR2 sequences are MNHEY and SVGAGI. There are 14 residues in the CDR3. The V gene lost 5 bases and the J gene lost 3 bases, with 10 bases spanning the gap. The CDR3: CASSRNAANEKLFF. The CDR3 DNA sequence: TGTGCCAGCAGTCGGAACGCGGCTAATGAAAAACTGTTTTTT.

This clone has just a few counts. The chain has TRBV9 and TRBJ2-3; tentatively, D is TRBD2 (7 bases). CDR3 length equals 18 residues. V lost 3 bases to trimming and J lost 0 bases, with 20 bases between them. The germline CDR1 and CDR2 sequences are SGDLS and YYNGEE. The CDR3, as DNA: TGTGCCAGCAGCGGAACTCCGGGGGGCCGCCTTAGCACAGATACGCAGTATTTT. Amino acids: CASSGTPGGRLSTDTQYF.

The CDR3 reads CASSLPSRGETQYF. CDR3 coding DNA: TGCGCCAGCAGTCTCCCCTCCCGAGGGGAGACCCAGTACTTC. The V and J genes are TRBV23-1 and TRBJ2-5; TRBD2 might be the D (5 bases). TRBV23-1 is designated an ORF whose function remains uncertain. V was pared by 4 bases and J by 5 bases, with 14 bases between. The CDR3 runs 14 residues.

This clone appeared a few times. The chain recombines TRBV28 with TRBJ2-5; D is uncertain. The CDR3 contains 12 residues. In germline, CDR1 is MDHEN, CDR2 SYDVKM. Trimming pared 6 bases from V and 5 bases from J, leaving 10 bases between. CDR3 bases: TGTGCCAGCAGGTCCGTAATGGAGACCCAGTACTTC. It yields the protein CASRSVMETQYF.

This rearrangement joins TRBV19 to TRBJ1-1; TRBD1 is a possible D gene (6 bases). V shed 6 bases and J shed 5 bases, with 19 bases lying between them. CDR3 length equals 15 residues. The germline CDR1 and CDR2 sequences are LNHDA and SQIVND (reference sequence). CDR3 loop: CASRPLGGAGTEAFF. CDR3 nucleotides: TGTGCCAGTAGACCGCTCGGGGGGGCGGGAACTGAAGCTTTCTTT.

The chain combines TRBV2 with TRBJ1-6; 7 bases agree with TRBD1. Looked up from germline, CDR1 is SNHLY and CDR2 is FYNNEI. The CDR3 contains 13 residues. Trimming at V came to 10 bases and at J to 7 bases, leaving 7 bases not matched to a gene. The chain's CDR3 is CATGDRENSPLHF. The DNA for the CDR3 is TGTGCCACCGGTGACAGGGAAAATTCACCCCTCCACTTT.

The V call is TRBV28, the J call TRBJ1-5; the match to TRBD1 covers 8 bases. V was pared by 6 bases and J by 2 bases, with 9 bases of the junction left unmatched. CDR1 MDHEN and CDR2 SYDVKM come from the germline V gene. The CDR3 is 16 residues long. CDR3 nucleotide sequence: TGTGCCAGCAGCTTGCCGGGACAGGCGGGCAATCAGCCCCAGCATTTT. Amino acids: CASSLPGQAGNQPQHF.

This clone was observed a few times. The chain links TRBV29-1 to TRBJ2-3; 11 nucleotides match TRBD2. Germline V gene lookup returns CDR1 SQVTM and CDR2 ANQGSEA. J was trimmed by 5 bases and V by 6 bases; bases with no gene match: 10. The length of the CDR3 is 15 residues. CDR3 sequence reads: CSVPRGLAGGDTQYF. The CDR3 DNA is TGCAGCGTCCCCCGGGGGCTAGCGGGGGGAGATACGCAGTATTTT.

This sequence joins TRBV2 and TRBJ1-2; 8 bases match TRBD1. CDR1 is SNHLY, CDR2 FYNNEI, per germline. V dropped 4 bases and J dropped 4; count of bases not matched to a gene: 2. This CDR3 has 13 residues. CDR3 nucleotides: TGTGCCAGCAGTGGGGACAGGTTCTATGGCTACACCTTC. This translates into CASSGDRFYGYTF. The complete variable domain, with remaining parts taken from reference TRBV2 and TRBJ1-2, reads EPEVTQTPSHQVTQMGQEVILRCVPISNHLYFYWYRQILGQKVEFLVSFYNNEISEKSEIFDDQFSVERPDGSNFTLKIRSTKLEDSAMYFCASSGDRFYGYTFGSGTRLTVV.